This TCR beta chain derives from a study of T cell repertoires in cytomegalovirus infection. This clonotype was detected ten times or more. Its antigen is not known. TCRdb processed the reads anew with MiXCR; each CDR3 protein has one entry. The table has roughly 920,000 distinct CDR3 sequences, about 33% seen once. The source of this sequence is a human donor in good health (CMV status not recorded). Some clones in this sample may be carry-over from other donors' samples. The starting material was cultured CD8+ T cells from PBMCs, obtained from culture after CMV antigen stimulation.

The CDR3 DNA reads as TGTGCCAGCAGCTTTTACCCGGGACAGGGGGCTTTTCAGCCCCAGCATTTT. Translated: CASSFYPGQGAFQPQHF. The chain recombines TRBV7-6 with TRBJ1-5; 12 nucleotides line up with TRBD1. V trimming: 3 bases; J trimming: 6 bases; junction bases outside the gene matches: 9. Per germline, CDR1 SGHVS and CDR2 FNYEAQ. This CDR3 region has 17 residues.